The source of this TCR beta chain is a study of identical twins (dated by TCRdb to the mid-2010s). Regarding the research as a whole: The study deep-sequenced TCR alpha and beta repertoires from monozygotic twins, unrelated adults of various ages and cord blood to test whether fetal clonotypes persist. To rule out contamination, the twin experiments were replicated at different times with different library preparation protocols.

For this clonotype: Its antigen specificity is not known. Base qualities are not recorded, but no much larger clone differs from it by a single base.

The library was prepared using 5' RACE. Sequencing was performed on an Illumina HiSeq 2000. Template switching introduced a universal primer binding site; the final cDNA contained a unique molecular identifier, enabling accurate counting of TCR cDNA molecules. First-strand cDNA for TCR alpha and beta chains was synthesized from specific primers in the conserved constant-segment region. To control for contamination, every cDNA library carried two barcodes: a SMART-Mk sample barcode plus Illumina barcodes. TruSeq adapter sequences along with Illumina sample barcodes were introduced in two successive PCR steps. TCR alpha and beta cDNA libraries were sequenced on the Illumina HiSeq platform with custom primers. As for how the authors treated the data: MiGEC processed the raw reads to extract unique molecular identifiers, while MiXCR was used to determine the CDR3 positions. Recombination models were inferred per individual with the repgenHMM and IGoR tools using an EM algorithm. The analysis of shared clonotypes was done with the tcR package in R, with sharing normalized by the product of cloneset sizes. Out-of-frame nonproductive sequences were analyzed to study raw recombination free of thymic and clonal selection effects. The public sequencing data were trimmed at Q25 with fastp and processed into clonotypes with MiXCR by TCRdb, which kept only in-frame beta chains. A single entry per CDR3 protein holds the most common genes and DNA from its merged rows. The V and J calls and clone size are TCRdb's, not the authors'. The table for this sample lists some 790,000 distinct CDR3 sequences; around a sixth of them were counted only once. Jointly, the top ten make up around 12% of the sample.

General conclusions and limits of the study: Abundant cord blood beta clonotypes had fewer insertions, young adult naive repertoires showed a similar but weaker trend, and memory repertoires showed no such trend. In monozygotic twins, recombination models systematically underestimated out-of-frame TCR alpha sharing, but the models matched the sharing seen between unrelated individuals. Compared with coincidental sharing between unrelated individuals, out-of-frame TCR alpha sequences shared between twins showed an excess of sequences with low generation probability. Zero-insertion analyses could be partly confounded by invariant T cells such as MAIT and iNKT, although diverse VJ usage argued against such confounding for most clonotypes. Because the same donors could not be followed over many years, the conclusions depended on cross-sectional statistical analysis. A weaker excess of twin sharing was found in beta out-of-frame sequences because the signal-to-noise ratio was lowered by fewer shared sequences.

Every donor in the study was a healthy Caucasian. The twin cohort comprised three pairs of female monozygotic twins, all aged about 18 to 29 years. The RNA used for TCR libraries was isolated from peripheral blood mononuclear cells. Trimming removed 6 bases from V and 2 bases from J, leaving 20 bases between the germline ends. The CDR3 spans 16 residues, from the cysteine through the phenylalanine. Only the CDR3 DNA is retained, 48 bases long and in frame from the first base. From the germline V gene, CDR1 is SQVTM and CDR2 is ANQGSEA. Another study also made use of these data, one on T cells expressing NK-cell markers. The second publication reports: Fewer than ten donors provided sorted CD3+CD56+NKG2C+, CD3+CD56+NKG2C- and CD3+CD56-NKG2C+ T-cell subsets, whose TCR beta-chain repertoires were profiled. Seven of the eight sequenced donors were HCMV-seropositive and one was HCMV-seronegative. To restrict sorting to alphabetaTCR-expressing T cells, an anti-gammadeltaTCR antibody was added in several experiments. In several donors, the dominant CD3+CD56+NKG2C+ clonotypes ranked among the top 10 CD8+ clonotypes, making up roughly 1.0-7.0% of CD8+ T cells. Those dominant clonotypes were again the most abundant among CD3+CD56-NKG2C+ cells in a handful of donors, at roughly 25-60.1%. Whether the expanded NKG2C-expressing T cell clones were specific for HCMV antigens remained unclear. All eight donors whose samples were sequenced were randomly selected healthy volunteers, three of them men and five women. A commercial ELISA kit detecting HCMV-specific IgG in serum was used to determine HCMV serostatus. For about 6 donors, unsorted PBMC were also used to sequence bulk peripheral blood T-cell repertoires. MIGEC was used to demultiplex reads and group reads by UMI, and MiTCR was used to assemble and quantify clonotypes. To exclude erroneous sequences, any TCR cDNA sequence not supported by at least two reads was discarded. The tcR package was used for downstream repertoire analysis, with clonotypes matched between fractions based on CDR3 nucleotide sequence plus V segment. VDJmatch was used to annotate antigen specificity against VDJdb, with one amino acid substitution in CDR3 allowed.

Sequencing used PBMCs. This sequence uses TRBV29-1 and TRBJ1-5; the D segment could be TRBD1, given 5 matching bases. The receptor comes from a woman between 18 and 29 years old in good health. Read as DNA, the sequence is TGCAGCGTGATTATAGACAGCCCGGGCGGCAATCAGCCCCAGCATTTT. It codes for CSVIIDSPGGNQPQHF.